Shown below are 2 T cell receptor beta chains from a single sample sequenced in a study of CD8+CD57+ T cells in acquired aplastic anemia. Sequencing was done on patients that had shown CD8+CD57+ cell expansion by flow cytometry. TCR beta VDJ and CDR3 profiles were obtained from a genomic DNA template. A single record per CDR3 protein comes from TCRdb applying MiXCR to the reads. The sample includes roughly 200,000 distinct CDR3 sequences, roughly three fifths seen only once; the top ten take about 39%. Sequencing used sorted CD4+, CD8+, or CD8+CD57+ T cells (not recorded which) from PBMCs. The receptor source for this set is a human donor with aplastic anemia.

The J gene is TRBJ1-4, the V gene TRBV9; 9 bases are shared with TRBD1. The germline V gene has CDR1 SGDLS and CDR2 YYNGEE. V gave up 1 base and J gave up 7 bases; unmatched junction bases: 8. The CDR3 extends over 16 amino acids. CDR3 residues: CASSVSQGATGEKLFF. The CDR3 DNA is TGTGCCAGCAGCGTATCACAGGGGGCGACGGGTGAAAAACTGTTTTTT.

This clonotype was seen a single time. The rearrangement links TRBV25-1 to TRBJ2-7; the D is unclear. The germline gives CDR1 MGHDK, CDR2 SYGVNS. The CDR3 is 13 residues long. V was trimmed by 4 bases and J by 3 bases, leaving 10 bases between them. CDR3 in amino acids: CASSGPASYEQYF. As DNA, the CDR3 is TGTGCCAGCAGTGGACCGGCGAGCTACGAGCAGTACTTC.